These 20 T cell receptor beta chains originate from one sample sequenced in a study of shared clonotypes between healthy human individuals. TCRdb's table, derived via immunoSEQ multiplex PCR, lists solely in-frame clones and lacks some. The table lists a few million clones, more than 85% of them singletons. The material sequenced was naive CD4+ T cells from PBMCs. Subset here: CD45RA+ positively selected. The receptors were gathered from a man between 18 and 35 years old in good health. Some clones in this sample may be carry-over from other donors' samples.

The chain carries TRBV28 and TRBJ1-1; 10 positions match TRBD1. The length of the CDR3 is 17 residues. Per germline, CDR1 MDHEN and CDR2 SYDVKM. The trim removed 8 bases at V and 0 bases at J, leaving 12 bases unmatched. DNA for the CDR3: TGTGCCAGCCCGGAGGATGGGGACAGGGGATTGAACACTGAAGCTTTCTTT. It is translated as CASPEDGDRGLNTEAFF.

The chain employs TRBV5-1 and TRBJ1-3, with 7 bases fitting TRBD1. The CDR3 has 15 residues. J lost 1 base, V lost 4 bases, and 5 bases had no gene match. Germline V CDR1 and CDR2: SGHRS, YFSETQ. The CDR3 bases are TGCGCCAGCAGCCTTGACAGGGTTTCTGGAAACACCATATATTTT. Translated, it gives CASSLDRVSGNTIYF.

Note on this clone: The sample has other DNA sequences that encode this CDR3 too. The chain recombines TRBV7-9 with TRBJ1-1, with D perhaps matching TRBD1 (5 bases). The V gene's germline CDR1 is SEHNR and CDR2 FQNEAQ (reference sequence). V dropped 8 bases and J dropped 0 bases, with 16 bases sitting between them. The CDR3 has 15 amino acids. For the CDR3, the DNA is TGTGCCAGCTCCCCCCAGCAGGGTCTGAACACTGAAGCTTTCTTT. Amino acids: CASSPQQGLNTEAFF.

In this sample, this clone turned up once. The chain couples TRBV27 to TRBJ2-1, with a weak D call TRBD2 (5 bases). From germline, CDR1 is MNHEY and CDR2 SMNVEV (reference sequence). V was trimmed by 3 bases and J by 8 bases, leaving 11 bases between them. The CDR3 is 13 amino acids. The CDR3 sequence is CASSFLAGYEQFF. CDR3 DNA: TGTGCCAGCAGTTTCCTAGCCGGCTATGAGCAGTTCTTC.

The chain combines TRBV7-9 with TRBJ1-1, with D perhaps matching TRBD1 (5 bases). Trimming stripped 5 bases from V and 7 bases from J, with 14 bases between. Germline loops: CDR1 SEHNR, CDR2 FQNEAQ (reference sequence). This CDR3 is built from 13 residues. CDR3 protein: CASSLIRQIEAFF. Written as DNA, the CDR3 is TGTGCCAGCAGCCTGATAAGACAGATTGAAGCTTTCTTT.

V and J are TRBV18 and TRBJ2-3; a possible D gene is TRBD1 (6 bases). The CDR3 is 16 amino acids. CDR1 and CDR2 from the germline V gene are KGHSH and LQKENI. V was clipped by 3 bases and J by 6 bases, with 19 bases between them. The CDR3 DNA reads TGTGCCAGCTCACCCGCCGCCGGGACAACAACGGATACGCAGTATTTT. This sequence encodes CASSPAAGTTTDTQYF.

The chain combines TRBV7-3 with TRBJ2-3, with D maybe TRBD2 (5 bases). There are 16 residues in the CDR3. From germline, CDR1 is SGHTA and CDR2 FQGTGA. V was trimmed by 5 bases and J by 0 bases, leaving 15 bases between them. CDR3 in DNA: TGTGCCAGCAGCCTGTCGGCGGGCGGGAGCACAGATACGCAGTATTTT. Encoded protein: CASSLSAGGSTDTQYF.

The chain uses TRBV27 and TRBJ2-5; the D gene is possibly TRBD2 (6 bases). The germline V gene has CDR1 MNHEY and CDR2 SMNVEV (reference sequence). This CDR3 has 15 residues. The ends were cut back, 4 bases at V and 1 base at J, with 13 bases in the middle. CDR3 in DNA: TGTGCCAGCAGTTACGGGGGACGGTTCCAAGAGACCCAGTACTTC. Amino acids: CASSYGGRFQETQYF.

As DNA, the CDR3 is TGCGCCAGCAGCCAAGGATTCGGGGGGAGAGAGACCCAGTACTTC. As protein: CASSQGFGGRETQYF. The rearrangement joins TRBV4-1 to TRBJ2-5; 7 nucleotides match TRBD2. Germline loops: CDR1 MGHRA, CDR2 YSYEKL. V lost 1 base to trimming and J lost 4 bases; unmatched junction nucleotides: 6. The CDR3 has 15 residues.

This rearrangement joins TRBV7-2 to TRBJ2-7; no firm D call. CDR3 length: 15 residues. The germline V and J ends were trimmed by 5 bases and 0 bases, with 14 bases remaining between them. Germline V gives CDR1 SGHTA, CDR2 FQGNSA. The chain's CDR3 is CASSIRFANSYEQYF. The CDR3 DNA is TGTGCCAGCAGCATCCGCTTCGCGAACTCCTACGAGCAGTACTTC.

The CDR3 reads CASRAGQGFDIQYF. The CDR3, as DNA: TGTGCCAGCAGGGCTGGACAGGGGTTTGACATTCAGTACTTC. The V call is TRBV6-6, the J call TRBJ2-4, with TRBD1 identical over 9 bases. The ends lost 6 bases at V and 8 bases at J; junction bases unmatched: 8. Germline V gene data show CDR1 as MNHNY and CDR2 as SVGAGI (reference sequence). This CDR3 is 14 amino acids long.

On this clone itself: This same CDR3 is encoded by further DNA sequences in the sample. The chain recombines TRBV28 with TRBJ2-1; tentatively, D is TRBD2 (5 bases). The CDR3 covers 11 residues. Germline V gene data show CDR1 as MDHEN and CDR2 as SYDVKM. V lost 4 bases and J 9 bases, leaving 7 bases between the germline ends. CDR3: CASSSRGEQFF. DNA of the CDR3: TGTGCCAGCAGTTCTCGGGGTGAGCAGTTCTTC.

The chain employs TRBV9 and TRBJ2-1; 10 bases fit TRBD2. CDR3 length equals 16 residues. V gave up 4 bases and J gave up 9 bases; unmatched junction bases: 13. The V gene's germline CDR1 is SGDLS and CDR2 YYNGEE. CDR3 nucleotide sequence: TGTGCCAGCAGCCCGAGGGGGCTAGCGGGAGATACTGAGCAGTTCTTC. Its protein product is CASSPRGLAGDTEQFF.

DNA of the CDR3: TGTGCCAGCAGTTACTCGGGACAGGGCCAAAACATTCAGTACTTC. Its translation is CASSYSGQGQNIQYF. The V and J genes are TRBV6-5 and TRBJ2-4, with 9 bases matching TRBD1. This CDR3 contains 15 residues. The germline V gene encodes CDR1 MNHEY and CDR2 SVGAGI. V shed 0 bases and J 5 bases; nucleotides not matched to a gene: 2.

This chain links TRBV7-8 with TRBJ1-1; 8 positions match TRBD1. Germline V gene sequence: CDR1 SGHVS, CDR2 FQNEAQ. This CDR3 comprises 14 residues. Losses at the gene ends were 5 bases for V and 4 bases for J; bases not matched to a gene: 6. In DNA form, the CDR3 reads TGTGCCAGCAGCCCTAGGGACAGGACCACTGAAGCTTTCTTT. It is translated as CASSPRDRTTEAFF. Together with reference TRBV7-8 and TRBJ1-1, the CDR3 gives the full variable domain: GAGVSQSPRYKVAKRGQDVALRCDPISGHVSLFWYQQALGQGPEFLTYFQNEAQLDKSGLPSDRFFAERPEGSVSTLKIQRTQQEDSAVYLCASSPRDRTTEAFFGQGTRLTVV.

The V and J genes are TRBV7-2 and TRBJ1-2; 8 nucleotides agree with TRBD1. J was trimmed by 8 bases and V by 1 base; bases with no gene match: 3. The CDR3 sequence is 13 residues long. Germline CDR1 SGHTA, CDR2 FQGNSA. Here the CDR3 DNA reads TGTGCCAGCAGCTTAGACAGGGGGGGAGGCTACACCTTC. Protein sequence: CASSLDRGGGYTF. Full variable domain (missing parts from reference TRBV7-2 and TRBJ1-2): GAGVSQSPSNKVTEKGKDVELRCDPISGHTALYWYRQSLGQGLEFLIYFQGNSAPDKSGLPSDRFSAERTGGSVSTLTIQRTQQEDSAVYLCASSLDRGGGYTFGSGTRLTVV.

The chain carries TRBV19 and TRBJ2-4; D not certain. This CDR3 is built from 15 residues. V lost 3 bases, J lost 1 base, and 10 bases lay in between. The germline V gene encodes CDR1 LNHDA and CDR2 SQIVND (reference sequence). The CDR3 here is CASSITFTAKNIQYF. DNA for the CDR3: TGTGCCAGTAGTATTACATTCACGGCCAAAAACATTCAGTACTTC.

The chain couples TRBV5-8 to TRBJ1-4, with D possibly being TRBD1 (6 bases). Germline-derived CDR1 and CDR2 are SGHTS and YDEGEE. The CDR3 runs 14 residues. The V end lost 1 base, the J end lost 11 bases, and 15 bases lay between the germline ends. This chain's CDR3 is CASSLLRGKEKLFF. The DNA of the CDR3 is TGTGCCAGCAGCTTGTTGAGGGGGAAGGAGAAACTGTTTTTT.

The rearrangement uses TRBV25-1 and TRBJ2-7, with 9 bases fitting TRBD1. This CDR3 has 16 residues. V lost 1 base and J lost 2; bases outside the gene matches: 6. The germline CDR1 and CDR2 sequences are MGHDK and SYGVNS. CDR3 nucleotides: TGTGCCAGCAGTGAATTGGGGGGACAGGGACCCTACGAGCAGTACTTC. It translates to CASSELGGQGPYEQYF.

J is TRBJ1-3 and V is TRBV7-8; 8 bases line up with TRBD1. With V trimmed by 2 bases and J by 2 bases, 5 bases remained unmatched. Germline values: CDR1 SGHVS, CDR2 FQNEAQ. The CDR3 runs to 16 residues. CDR3 region: CASSLQGRGPGNTIYF. CDR3 coding DNA: TGTGCCAGCAGCTTACAGGGCAGGGGGCCTGGAAACACCATATATTTT.